One sample yielded the 7 T cell receptor beta chains listed below, sequenced in a study of technical replicates of blood from a handful of donors. The data were produced by immunoSEQ multiplex PCR, yet TCRdb's version contains in-frame clones alone and is incomplete. The sample has roughly 9,900 clones, roughly 94% seen once; the top ten hold around 7.1%. The sequencing sample was made of PBMCs. These receptor sequences come from a human donor in good health.

The gene calls are TRBV9 and TRBJ1-5; D may be TRBD1 (5 bases). Germline assignment: CDR1 SGDLS and CDR2 YYNGEE. Trimming pared 3 bases from V and 5 bases from J, leaving 9 bases between. This CDR3 has 13 amino acids. DNA of the CDR3: TGTGCCAGCAGCGCCGGGGGGTATCAGCCCCAGCATTTT. Translated: CASSAGGYQPQHF. The variable domain in full, completed from reference TRBV9 and TRBJ1-5, reads DSGVTQTPKHLITATGQRVTLRCSPRSGDLSVYWYQQSLDQGLQFLIQYYNGEERAKGNILERFSAQQFPDLHSELNLSSLELGDSALYFCASSAGGYQPQHFGDGTRLSIL.

The chain uses TRBV13 and TRBJ1-4; 8 bases are shared with TRBD1. Germline CDR1 is PRHDT and CDR2 is FYEKMQ (reference sequence). This CDR3 spans 16 amino acids. V lost 2 bases, J lost 2 bases, and 4 bases stayed unmatched. The CDR3 reads CASSLSQGATNEKLFF. CDR3 nucleotide sequence: TGTGCCAGCAGCTTATCCCAGGGGGCTACTAATGAAAAACTGTTTTTT.

The V and J genes are TRBV9 and TRBJ2-7; 7 bases are shared with TRBD2. The CDR3 consists of 14 residues. J gave up 2 bases and V 2 bases, and 4 bases lay outside the gene matches. Germline V CDR1 and CDR2: SGDLS, YYNGEE. CDR3 sequence: CASSVSGFAYEQYF. The CDR3, as DNA: TGTGCCAGCAGCGTTAGCGGGTTTGCCTACGAGCAGTACTTC.

The chain combines TRBV7-9 with TRBJ2-7, with 11 bases lining up with TRBD1. Looked up from germline, CDR1 is SEHNR and CDR2 is FQNEAQ (reference sequence). CDR3 length: 16 residues. After removal of 2 bases from V and 6 bases from J, the junction contained 9 bases not matched to a gene. The CDR3 spells CASSLYGTGQGGEQYF. CDR3 DNA: TGTGCCAGCAGCTTATATGGGACGGGACAGGGGGGCGAGCAGTACTTC.

CDR3 in amino acids: CASRPGQVNYGYTF. In DNA, the CDR3 is TGTGCCAGCAGGCCGGGACAGGTTAACTATGGCTACACCTTC. The chain employs TRBV2 and TRBJ1-2, with 8 bases fitting TRBD1. With V trimmed by 6 bases and J by 1 base, 4 bases remained unmatched. Germline lookup yields CDR1 SNHLY and CDR2 FYNNEI. The CDR3 length is 14 residues. The full variable domain, completed using reference TRBV2 and TRBJ1-2, is EPEVTQTPSHQVTQMGQEVILRCVPISNHLYFYWYRQILGQKVEFLVSFYNNEISEKSEIFDDQFSVERPDGSNFTLKIRSTKLEDSAMYFCASRPGQVNYGYTFGSGTRLTVV.

This clone came up once. J is TRBJ2-3 and V is TRBV30, with D perhaps TRBD2 (5 bases). V was clipped by 2 bases and J by 4 bases, with 22 bases between them. The V gene's germline CDR1 is GTSNPN and CDR2 SVGIG (reference sequence). The CDR3 length is 17 residues. Written as DNA, the CDR3 is TGTGCCTGGAGTCGGCGAGCGGAAAACCTTACCCCAGATACGCAGTATTTT. Encoded protein: CAWSRRAENLTPDTQYF.

The V gene is TRBV9, the J gene TRBJ2-2, with TRBD1 matching 8 bases. Per the germline V gene, CDR1 is SGDLS and CDR2 is YYNGEE. The V and J ends lost 3 bases and 4 bases, in that order; junction bases with no gene match: 8. This CDR3 region has 16 residues. The DNA of the CDR3 is TGTGCCAGCAGCGCCCAGACAGGGGCTCTCACCGGGGAGCTGTTTTTT. Amino acids: CASSAQTGALTGELFF.